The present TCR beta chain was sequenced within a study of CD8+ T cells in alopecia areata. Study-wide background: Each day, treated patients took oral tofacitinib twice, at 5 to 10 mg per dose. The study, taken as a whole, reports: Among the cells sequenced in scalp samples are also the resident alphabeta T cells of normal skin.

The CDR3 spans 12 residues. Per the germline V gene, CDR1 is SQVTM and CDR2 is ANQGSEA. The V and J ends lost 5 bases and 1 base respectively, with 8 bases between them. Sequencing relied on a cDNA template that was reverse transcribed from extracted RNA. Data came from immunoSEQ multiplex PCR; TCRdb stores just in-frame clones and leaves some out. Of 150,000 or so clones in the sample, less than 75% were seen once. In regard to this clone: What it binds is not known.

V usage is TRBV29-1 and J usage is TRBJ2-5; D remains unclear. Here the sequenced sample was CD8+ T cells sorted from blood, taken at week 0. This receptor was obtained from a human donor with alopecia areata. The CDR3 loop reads CSVPVRQETQYF. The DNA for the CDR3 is TGCAGCGTTCCAGTCCGCCAAGAGACCCAGTACTTC.